These T cell receptor beta chains were read from a single sample in a study of control samples from healthy donors and cancer patients. Produced via immunoSEQ multiplex PCR; TCRdb's table is partial and in-frame only. The top ten hold more than 1.5% of the sample, which has about 140,000 clones, 70% to 90% seen once. The sequenced sample consisted of blood. Source of these receptors: a man aged 18 to 30 in good health. Each CDR3 is given with its conserved first and last residue. Fields, in order: clone size, V gene, D gene, J gene, CDR3 DNA, CDR3 protein. A D gene is named only where the DNA matches it firmly. Size values are once, few and many counts, or a class for expanded clones, and some rows have none.

>-|TRBV6-5|-|TRBJ1-5
TGTGCCAGCAGTTTTGGGGAAAGGGGGCAGCCCCAGCATTTT
CASSFGERGQPQHF
>-|TRBV6-6|-|TRBJ2-2
TGTGCCAGCAGTTACGGGCAGGCGAACACCGGGGAGCTGTTTTTT
CASSYGQANTGELFF
>-|TRBV6-2/TRBV6-3|-|TRBJ2-1
TGTGCCAGCAGTTACGGGGGGCATGAGCAGTTCTTC
CASSYGGHEQFF
>-|TRBV6-1|-|TRBJ1-2
TGTGCCAGCAGTGAATCCGGGGACGTCTATGGCTACACCTTC
CASSESGDVYGYTF
>-|TRBV24-1|-|TRBJ2-2
TGTGCCACCAGTGATGTTACGGGACCCGCGAACACCGGGGAGCTGTTTTTT
CATSDVTGPANTGELFF
>-|TRBV5-8|-|TRBJ1-6
TGTGCCAGCAGCTTGGCAGGAAGGAGCTCCTATAATTCACCCCTCCACTTT
CASSLAGRSSYNSPLHF
>-|TRBV4-3|-|TRBJ1-4
TGCGCCAGCAGCCAAGGAGACCAGGGGTTAGGAGAAAAACTGTTTTTT
CASSQGDQGLGEKLFF
>once|TRBV10-3|TRBD2|TRBJ2-3
TGTGCCATCAGTGAGGGGACTAGCGGGGGGTATACGCAGTATTTT
CAISEGTSGGYTQYF
>-|TRBV11-2|-|TRBJ2-5
TGTGCCAGCAGCTTAGATTACTCAACCGGAGAGACCCAGTACTTC
CASSLDYSTGETQYF
>-|TRBV11-2|-|TRBJ2-1
TGTGCCAGCAGCTCTTCGCCAGGAATCATCTACAATGAGCAGTTCTTC
CASSSSPGIIYNEQFF
>-|TRBV6-5|-|TRBJ1-2
TGTGCCAGCAGTTACCCGGGGGCCCCTATAGGTGGCTACACCTTC
CASSYPGAPIGGYTF
>-|TRBV9|-|TRBJ2-3
TGTGCCAGCAGCATACAGCCCAGCACAGATACGCAGTATTTT
CASSIQPSTDTQYF
>-|TRBV4-2|-|TRBJ2-2
TGTGCCAGCAGCCCAAGAACCACCGGGGAGCTGTTTTTT
CASSPRTTGELFF
>-|TRBV10-3|-|TRBJ1-1
TGTGCCATCAGTGAGTCGGGCGGCCCGAACACTGAAGCTTTCTTT
CAISESGGPNTEAFF
>-|TRBV24-1|TRBD1|TRBJ1-4
TGTGCCACCACCGGGGGGACAGGGGGGATCCAGGAAAAACTGTTTTTT
CATTGGTGGIQEKLFF